A selection of T cell receptor beta chains follows, all from one sample in a study of blood T cell repertoires in COVID-19. The protocol was immunoSEQ multiplex PCR, while the TCRdb copy is restricted to in-frame clones and leaves out a portion. The table shows 270,000 or so clones, with about nine tenths occurring only once. The specimen sequenced was PBMCs or T cells enriched from blood (not recorded which). Receptors originate from a young woman who had recovered from COVID-19. Both conserved end residues are part of each CDR3. The D gene is left open where the match is weak. Clone size is shown for a subset of rows, as once, few, many or a class of expanded clone.

>TRBJ2-3|.|.|TRBV5-1
CASSWGDSTDTQYF
TGCGCCAGCAGCTGGGGGGACAGCACAGATACGCAGTATTTT
>TRBJ1-2|.|.|TRBV10-3
CAISEGERWGNVLFGYTF
TGTGCCATCAGTGAGGGAGAGAGATGGGGCAACGTGCTTTTTGGCTACACCTTC
>TRBJ1-2|.|.|TRBV19
CASQTGNGYTF
TGTGCCAGTCAAACAGGGAATGGCTACACCTTC
>TRBJ2-1|.|.|TRBV19
CASSILDAIQGEQFF
TGTGCCAGTAGTATTCTTGACGCCATCCAGGGTGAGCAGTTCTTC
>TRBJ2-5|TRBD2|.|TRBV30
CAWSMGGETQYF
TGTGCCTGGAGTATGGGGGGGGAGACCCAGTACTTC
>TRBJ1-5|TRBD1|.|TRBV30
CAWRQGAGASNQPQHF
TGTGCCTGGAGACAGGGGGCCGGGGCGAGCAATCAGCCCCAGCATTTT
>TRBJ2-6|.|.|TRBV5-1
CASSFRSGDGANVLTF
TGCGCCAGCAGCTTCCGATCCGGGGATGGGGCCAACGTCCTGACTTTC
>TRBJ2-1|.|.|TRBV3-1/TRBV3-2
CASSDEGASYNEQFF
TGTGCCAGCAGCGACGAGGGAGCCTCCTACAATGAGCAGTTCTTC
>TRBJ1-4|TRBD1|.|TRBV7-9
CASSSGTATNEKLFF
TGTGCCAGCAGCTCTGGGACAGCAACTAATGAAAAACTGTTTTTT
>TRBJ2-1|TRBD1|.|TRBV28
CASSPPGQGVNEQFF
TGTGCCAGCAGCCCACCGGGACAGGGGGTAAATGAGCAGTTCTTC
>TRBJ1-5|TRBD1|.|TRBV5-3
CARRHTGVANQPQHF
TGTGCCAGAAGACACACAGGGGTTGCCAATCAGCCCCAGCATTTT
>TRBJ1-5|TRBD1|.|TRBV27
CASSPLDRGHQPQHF
TGTGCCAGCAGTCCCCTCGACAGGGGGCATCAGCCCCAGCATTTT
>TRBJ1-6|TRBD1|.|TRBV6-5
CASSYSNRGSPLHF
TGTGCCAGCAGTTACTCGAACAGGGGCTCACCCCTCCACTTT
>TRBJ2-1|TRBD2|.|TRBV24-1
CATSDPGEGEQFF
TGTGCCACCAGTGATCCCGGGGAGGGCGAGCAGTTCTTC
>TRBJ2-7|.|.|TRBV6-1
CASSERGALSYEQYF
TGTGCCAGCAGTGAAAGGGGCGCCCTCTCCTACGAGCAGTACTTC
>TRBJ1-5|.|.|TRBV19
CASSTTGNQPQHF
TGTGCCAGTAGTACCACAGGGAATCAGCCCCAGCATTTT
>TRBJ2-3|TRBD2|.|TRBV30
CAWGRLRTSGTPDTQYF
TGTGCCTGGGGACGCCTGAGGACTAGCGGGACCCCAGATACGCAGTATTTT
>TRBJ1-2|.|few|TRBV28
CASKGVTKKVFYGYTF
TGTGCCAGCAAGGGGGTAACTAAAAAGGTTTTTTATGGCTACACCTTC
>TRBJ1-4|.|.|TRBV5-1
CASSPEWVGVGAEKLFF
TGCGCCAGCAGCCCCGAATGGGTAGGGGTGGGGGCCGAAAAACTGTTTTTT
>TRBJ2-5|.|.|TRBV7-2
CASSPKIWDIHMETQYF
TGTGCCAGCAGCCCGAAAATCTGGGACATCCATATGGAGACCCAGTACTTC